The T cell receptor (beta chain) under discussion was sequenced for a study of T cells in Graves' hyperthyroidism and ophthalmopathy. There were TCR beta CDR3 regions amplified from RNA transcripts. Primed by the HTBI set, a first-round RT-PCR was run on the TCR CDR3. TCRdb independently ran MiXCR on the multiplex PCR reads; one entry per CDR3 protein. The data show some 510,000 distinct CDR3 sequences, with about half seen just once and 8% to 8.5% held by the top ten. This CDR3 region has 14 residues. Germline V gene lookup returns CDR1 SGHVS and CDR2 FQNEAQ. V lost 2 bases and J lost 4, with 11 bases in between.

The origin of this receptor is a woman between 18 and 29 years old with Graves' hyperthyroidism. Material: peripheral blood or thyroid tissue (not recorded which). J is TRBJ2-5 and V is TRBV7-8, with D possibly matching TRBD2 (5 bases). In nucleotides, the CDR3 is TGTGCCAGCAGCTTATCTCGGGGAACAGAGACCCAGTACTTC. This codes for CASSLSRGTETQYF.